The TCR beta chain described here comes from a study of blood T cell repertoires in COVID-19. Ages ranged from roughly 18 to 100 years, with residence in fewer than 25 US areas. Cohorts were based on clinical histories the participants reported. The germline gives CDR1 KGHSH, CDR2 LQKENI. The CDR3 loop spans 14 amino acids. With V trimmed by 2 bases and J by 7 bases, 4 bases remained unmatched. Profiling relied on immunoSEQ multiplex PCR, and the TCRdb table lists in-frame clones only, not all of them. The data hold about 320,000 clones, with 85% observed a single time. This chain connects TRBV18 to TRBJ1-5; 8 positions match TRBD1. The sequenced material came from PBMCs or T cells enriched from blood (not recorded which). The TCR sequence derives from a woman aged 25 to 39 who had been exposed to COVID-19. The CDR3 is CASSPDRGNQPQHF. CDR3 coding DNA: TGTGCCAGCTCACCAGACAGGGGAAACCAGCCCCAGCATTTT. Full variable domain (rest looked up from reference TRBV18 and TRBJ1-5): NAGVMQNPRHLVRRRGQEARLRCSPMKGHSHVYWYRQLPEEGLKFMVYLQKENIIDESGMPKERFSAEFPKEGPSILRIQQVVRGDSAAYFCASSPDRGNQPQHFGDGTRLSIL.